There are a few counts of the clone carrying this T cell receptor (beta chain). Germline-derived CDR1 and CDR2 are LNHDA and SQIVND (reference sequence). Deletions cut 5 bases from V and 0 bases from J, with 8 bases between. CDR3 length: 13 amino acids. The sample comes from a study of blood T cell repertoires in COVID-19. Across the study: Some COVID-19 samples were acute and others convalescent; all came from the United States, Italy and Spain. The analysed material was cDNA or gDNA that came from T cells, B-cell-depleted T cells, or PBMCs.

Seattle patients were enrolled during active infection and followed longitudinally. In the original analysis: How many nucleated cells were present was estimated from reference gene primer amplification. Data came from immunoSEQ multiplex PCR; TCRdb stores just in-frame clones and leaves some out. The V and J calls and clone size are taken from that table; D and trimming were inferred from the DNA. The sample yields around 260,000 clones, roughly 88% seen once. The sequence came from a human donor with COVID-19, enrolled during active disease. The donor label of this sample is uncertain. The chain couples TRBV19 to TRBJ2-7, with D perhaps TRBD1 (5 bases). Sequencing was done on a sample of peripheral blood. The DNA for the CDR3 is TGTGCCAGTAGTGGCCAGGGCTCCTACGAGCAGTACTTC. The encoded protein is CASSGQGSYEQYF.